This TCR beta chain was identified during a study of T cell responses to AZD1222 COVID-19 vaccine. V was pared by 6 bases and J by 7 bases, with 19 bases between. This CDR3 is built from 14 residues. CDR1 and CDR2 (germline): MNHEY, SVGAGI. Profiling relied on immunoSEQ multiplex PCR, and the TCRdb table lists in-frame clones only, not all of them. The repertoire includes about 150,000 clones, over 75% of them detected once, and 3% to 3.5% sits in the top ten. The analysis combined second doses at about 4 or about 12 weeks. This chain links TRBV6-5 with TRBJ2-7; D remains ambiguous. The sequencing used peripheral blood, collected 28 days after the second AZD1222 dose. The clonotype originates from an adult who received the AZD1222 COVID-19 vaccine. The CDR3 reads CASRPPDPRREQYF. The CDR3 nucleotides are TGTGCCAGCAGGCCCCCGGACCCCCGTCGTGAGCAGTACTTC.